This T cell receptor beta chain was obtained from a study of T cell clonality in common variable immunodeficiency (dated by TCRdb to between 2014 and 2016). Results the study describes overall, beyond this receptor: Compared with healthy controls, CVID subjects showed increased TCRbeta clonality (t-test p = 0.018), a feature most characteristic of about a third of subjects. Fewer deletions and N-nucleotide insertions were reportedly observed in CVID TCRbeta sequences, and highly modified clones with 13 or more V deletions were reportedly absent from CVID TCRbeta sequences. Healthy controls shared more TCRbeta clones with each other than CVID subjects shared among themselves (p < 0.0001). Despite equal DNA input, controls averaged around 87,000 unique sequences per sample versus around 30,000 in CVID samples. According to the authors, figuring out what caused the increased clonality in CVID would require sequencing the repertoires of T cell subpopulations. Correlations of repertoire features with clinical complications were constrained by heterogeneity among patients within the CVID cohort.

This clone was counted at least ten times. Its antigen is not yet known. The sequenced fragment ends 3 residues before the CDR3 boundary, so the rest is inferred from the germline J gene. For sequencing, equivalent amounts of genomic DNA were input from CVID and control samples. For every sample, a 60 bp segment covering the rearranged TCRbeta CDR3 region was amplified and then sequenced. TCRbeta amplification used the immunoSEQ assay, a bias-corrected multiplex PCR with high-throughput sequencing. The authors processed their data as follows. Each unique nucleotide sequence was treated as a clone and annotated with V, D and J genes, copy number and frequency. Sequences were labeled productive if in frame, and non-productive if out of frame or containing stop codons. Clonality was calculated from Shannon's entropy as previously described. Mean CDR3 Kyte-Doolittle hydropathy was derived from the predicted amino acid sequences of productive clones. Using the R hclust function, scaled V gene usage was clustered hierarchically with Manhattan distance and complete linkage. Sharing of clones by CDR3 amino acid sequence was evaluated through resampling of 12 repertoires per group over 100 rounds. The repertoires were searched for approximately 70 published EBV-specific TCRbeta sequences and almost 250 published CMV-specific TCRbeta sequences. A couple of CVID samples that yielded fewer than 10,000 sequences were excluded from the analysis, so roughly 42 CVID repertoires were retained. Imported from immuneACCESS, the table was reduced by TCRdb to in-frame sequences with V and J called. These copies leave out some clones; in studies compared against another copy, an unresolved V gene accounts for under half, and the cause of the remainder is not known. V, J and clone size derive from that table, while D and trimming were established from the DNA sequence. The table for this sample lists some 26,000 clones, none of them counted only once. The top ten clonotypes cover approximately 4% of the sample.

CDR1 and CDR2, per the germline V gene, are SGHVS and FQNEAQ. Ends trimmed: V by 0 bases, J by 3 bases; bases unmatched to a gene: 7. Including cysteine and phenylalanine, the CDR3 has 16 amino acids. Shown are 39 bases from within the CDR3, in frame from base 1. CVID was diagnosed by standard criteria: serum IgG, IgA and/or IgM reduced below normal range, plus specific antibody deficiency. A total of 44 subjects (about 15 female and 29 male; age range about 8 to 65 years, mean age about 40) were included in the CVID group. Predominantly Caucasian heritage was noted among both the CVID patients and the healthy controls. Replacement immunoglobulin therapy had been administered to all CVID subjects for at least one year at the time of study participation. At the time of blood collection, no CVID subject was ill or was being treated with immunomodulatory or immunosuppressive medication. From each donor, roughly 5 to 9 ml of heparinized peripheral whole blood was collected. Genomic DNA from adults with common variable immune deficiency (CVID) and from healthy adult controls was used to sequence TCRbeta CDR3 repertoires. To isolate peripheral blood mononuclear cells, diluted blood was subjected to density centrifugation over Hypaque 1077 or Ficoll-Paque. Unsorted mononuclear cells served as the source of genomic DNA, which was extracted either by Qiagen column purification or by a centrifugation-based method.

The clonotype comes from a human donor with common variable immunodeficiency. Material for sequencing was peripheral blood mononuclear cells. This sequence uses TRBV7-8 and TRBJ1-1; TRBD1 matches 7 bases in the middle. The CDR3 bases that were read are TGTGCCAGCAGCTTAGCGACGGCAGGGGGATACACTGAA. This sequence encodes CASSLATAGGYTE. The full CDR3 protein reads CASSLATAGGYTEAFF.